What follows are 28 T cell receptor beta chains derived from one specimen sequenced in a study of blood T cell repertoires in COVID-19 (dated by TCRdb to about 2020). Library generation was performed with the immunoSEQ multiplex PCR assay. This immuneACCESS table, as held by TCRdb, lists in-frame sequences with V and J called but not all clones. Of the missing ones, under half trace to an unresolved V gene in checked studies; the others have no known cause. Across this sample there are some 220,000 clones, with more than 75% seen only once. 4.5% to 5.5% of the sample goes to the ten largest clones. Sequenced input: peripheral blood. The source of these receptors is a woman in her seventies with COVID-19, enrolled during active disease.

A remark on this clone: Distinct nucleotide sequences in the sample also encode this CDR3. The J gene is TRBJ1-1, the V gene TRBV19, with 8 nucleotides matching TRBD1. V was pared by 5 bases and J by 3 bases, with 5 bases of the junction left unmatched. CDR3 size: 14 residues. The V gene's germline CDR1 is LNHDA and CDR2 SQIVND (reference sequence). CDR3 amino acids: CASSFLDRDTEAFF. DNA for the CDR3: TGTGCCAGTAGTTTTTTGGACAGGGACACTGAAGCTTTCTTT.

J is TRBJ2-7 and V is TRBV6-6; tentatively, D is TRBD2 (6 bases). This CDR3 has 15 residues. The germline V gene has CDR1 MNHNY and CDR2 SVGAGI (reference sequence). Between the trimmed V and J ends, which lost 5 bases and 2 bases, there was a span of 16 bases. CDR3 DNA: TGTGCCAGCAGTCCTACCGGGACTCTTGCCTACGAGCAGTACTTC. Encoded protein: CASSPTGTLAYEQYF.

The chain joins TRBV6-5 to TRBJ1-2; 8 nucleotides align to TRBD1. The germline CDR1 and CDR2 sequences are MNHEY and SVGAGI. The CDR3 spans 16 residues. J lost 7 bases, V lost 0 bases, and 10 bases had no gene match. CDR3 bases: TGTGCCAGCAGTTACTCGTATGCAGGGGGCGGACGTGGCTACACCTTC. Amino acid sequence: CASSYSYAGGGRGYTF.

The V and J genes are TRBV27 and TRBJ2-3, with D unresolved. The germline V gene encodes CDR1 MNHEY and CDR2 SMNVEV (reference sequence). V was clipped by 1 base and J by 4 bases, with 18 bases between them. This CDR3 contains 17 residues. This chain's CDR3 is CASSLYLTVSPADTQYF. The CDR3 nucleotides read TGTGCCAGCAGTTTATATCTAACAGTTAGTCCCGCAGATACGCAGTATTTT.

This chain links TRBV18 with TRBJ1-5; 8 positions agree with TRBD1. J gave up 5 bases and V 5 bases, and 2 bases lay outside the gene matches. The germline V gene has CDR1 KGHSH and CDR2 LQKENI. The CDR3 is 13 residues long. CDR3 in DNA: TGTGCCAGCTCAGAGACAGGGGATCAGCCCCAGCATTTT. Its protein is CASSETGDQPQHF.

The CDR3 DNA is TGCAGTACTACCCTAAGCGAGCAGTACTTC. Protein product: CSTTLSEQYF. The V call is TRBV20-1, the J call TRBJ2-7; unclear D gene. The V end was cut by 8 bases, the J end by 6 bases, with 11 bases between. Germline V gene lookup returns CDR1 DFQATT and CDR2 SNEGSKA (reference sequence). The CDR3 extends over 10 amino acids.

The rearrangement joins TRBV18 to TRBJ2-7, with D tentatively TRBD1 (5 bases). Per the germline V gene, CDR1 is KGHSH and CDR2 is LQKENI. The CDR3 is made up of 14 amino acids. Trimming removed 3 bases from V and 0 bases from J, with 9 bases in between. The CDR3 DNA sequence: TGTGCCAGCTCACCGTCGACAGCCTCCTACGAGCAGTACTTC. It encodes CASSPSTASYEQYF.

V is TRBV7-2 and J is TRBJ2-7, with 9 bases identical to TRBD1. Losses at the gene ends were 5 bases for V and 2 bases for J; bases not matched to a gene: 7. Germline CDR1 reads SGHTA; CDR2 reads FQGNSA. This CDR3 contains 15 residues. The CDR3 nucleotides read TGTGCCAGCAGCAAAGACGGGACAGGGACCTACGAGCAGTACTTC. It encodes CASSKDGTGTYEQYF.

This chain joins TRBV5-1 and TRBJ2-2, with D maybe TRBD1 (6 bases). This CDR3 is 16 amino acids long. Per germline, CDR1 SGHRS and CDR2 YFSETQ. The V and J ends lost 2 bases and 4 bases respectively, with 15 bases between them. CDR3 amino acids: CASSFGTRGSTGELFF. Here the CDR3 DNA reads TGCGCCAGCAGCTTTGGGACAAGAGGAAGCACCGGGGAGCTGTTTTTT.

The gene calls are TRBV3-1 (or the pseudogene TRBV3-2) and TRBJ1-5, with D tentatively TRBD1 (5 bases). Trimming shortened V by 7 bases and J by 0 bases, and 10 bases separated the two germline ends. Germline V gene data show CDR1 as LGHDT and CDR2 as YNNKEL (reference sequence). This CDR3 region has 14 residues. The CDR3 DNA sequence: TGTGCCAGCAAGGGCAGGGATAGCAATCAGCCCCAGCATTTT. Protein: CASKGRDSNQPQHF.

The CDR3 sequence is CASSYSRFLDSPLHF. DNA of the CDR3: TGTGCCAGCAGTTACTCGAGATTCCTGGATTCACCCCTCCACTTT. The chain is built from TRBV6-5 and TRBJ1-6, with D uncertain. V lost 0 bases to trimming and J lost 8 bases, with 11 bases between them. Germline CDR1 is MNHEY and CDR2 is SVGAGI. The CDR3 contains 15 residues.

Remarks on this clone: This sample also contains other DNA sequences that code for the same CDR3. The J gene is TRBJ1-6, the V gene TRBV18; 10 bases agree with TRBD1. This CDR3 is built from 14 residues. Germline V gene data show CDR1 as KGHSH and CDR2 as LQKENI. V was clipped by 3 bases and J by 8 bases; unmatched bases: 1. CDR3 protein: CASSPGTGDSPLHF. CDR3 sequence (DNA): TGTGCCAGCTCACCCGGGACAGGGGATTCACCCCTCCACTTT.

This clone appeared a single time. This chain connects TRBV28 to TRBJ1-3; tentatively, D is TRBD1 (5 bases). Germline CDR1 is MDHEN and CDR2 is SYDVKM. The ends were cut back, 5 bases at V and 0 bases at J, with 14 bases in the middle. The CDR3 runs to 16 residues. CDR3 sequence reads: CASSPRQRPSGNTIYF. The CDR3 DNA reads TGTGCCAGCAGTCCACGACAGCGACCCTCTGGAAACACCATATATTTT.

The chain combines TRBV6-2 or TRBV6-3 with TRBJ2-1; D is possibly TRBD2 (5 bases). Between the trimmed V and J ends, which lost 4 bases and 4 bases, there was a span of 14 bases. The CDR3 loop spans 15 amino acids. The V gene's germline CDR1 is MNHEY and CDR2 SVGEGT. The CDR3 is CASSSSGPSYNEQFF. The DNA of the CDR3 is TGTGCCAGCAGTTCCAGCGGCCCCTCTTACAATGAGCAGTTCTTC.

J is TRBJ2-2 and V is TRBV24-1, with 10 bases matching TRBD2. V lost 1 base, J lost 7 bases, and 8 bases stayed unmatched. CDR3 length equals 17 residues. Germline CDR1 reads KGHDR; CDR2 reads SFDVKD. The CDR3 sequence: CATSDLGLAGAVGELFF. The CDR3 nucleotides read TGTGCCACCAGTGATTTAGGGCTAGCGGGAGCTGTCGGGGAGCTGTTTTTT.

V gene TRBV6-6 combines with J gene TRBJ2-6, with TRBD2 matching 7 bases. The CDR3 contains 18 residues. CDR1 is MNHNY, CDR2 SVGAGI, per germline (reference sequence). V shed 5 bases, J shed 1 base, and the junction held 11 bases outside the gene matches. This CDR3 is CASSPVLAVFSGANVLTF. The CDR3, as DNA: TGTGCCAGCAGTCCCGTGCTAGCGGTCTTTTCTGGGGCCAACGTCCTGACTTTC.

V gene TRBV20-1 combines with J gene TRBJ1-6; weak D call: TRBD1 (6 bases). Looked up from germline, CDR1 is DFQATT and CDR2 is SNEGSKA (reference sequence). The CDR3 contains 15 residues. The V end lost 3 bases, the J end lost 10 bases, and 19 bases lay between the germline ends. CDR3 coding DNA: TGCAGTGCTAGTAGACAGGTCGCCAACGGGTCACCCCTCCACTTT. This encodes CSASRQVANGSPLHF.

The J gene is TRBJ1-1, the V gene TRBV2; D unresolved. The CDR3 runs 12 residues. CDR1 and CDR2 from the germline V gene are SNHLY and FYNNEI. V was trimmed by 5 bases and J by 7 bases, leaving 11 bases between them. In nucleotides, the CDR3 is TGTGCCAGCAGTTGGGGAGGTGATGAAGCTTTCTTT. It codes for CASSWGGDEAFF.

The chain joins TRBV28 to TRBJ1-1; 7 bases align to TRBD1. The CDR3 spans 12 residues. V was clipped by 4 bases and J by 5 bases; unmatched bases: 1. CDR1 and CDR2 from the germline V gene are MDHEN and SYDVKM. In nucleotides, the CDR3 is TGTGCCAGCAGTTACAGGGGTACTGAAGCTTTCTTT. It yields the protein CASSYRGTEAFF.

This sequence joins TRBV28 and TRBJ1-2; possible D gene TRBD1, 6 bases. Trimming took off 4 bases at V and 3 bases at J, with 15 bases between the two ends. The CDR3 totals 15 residues. Germline V CDR1 and CDR2: MDHEN, SYDVKM. The CDR3 spells CASSSERGADYGYTF. The CDR3, as DNA: TGTGCCAGCAGTTCCGAGCGGGGGGCCGACTATGGCTACACCTTC.

This clone was detected a few times. This rearrangement joins TRBV27 to TRBJ2-2; TRBD2 agrees at 9 bases. CDR3 length equals 17 residues. Germline V gene lookup returns CDR1 MNHEY and CDR2 SMNVEV (reference sequence). With 2 bases clipped from V and 3 bases from J, the junction kept 7 bases outside the gene matches. CDR3 DNA sequence: TGTGCCAGCAGTTTAAGAGGACTAGCGTTTGACACCGGGGAGCTGTTTTTT. It codes for CASSLRGLAFDTGELFF.

This chain connects TRBV29-1 to TRBJ2-7; 14 positions agree with TRBD2. The CDR3 is 13 amino acids. The germline CDR1 and CDR2 sequences are SQVTM and ANQGSEA. Trimming cost V 8 bases and J 7 bases; bases outside gene matches: 7. CDR3 in DNA: TGCAGCTTTTCGACTAGCGGGAGGGGTGAGCAGTACTTC. This gives the protein CSFSTSGRGEQYF.

V and J are TRBV28 and TRBJ2-1, with 9 bases matching TRBD2. With V trimmed by 6 bases and J by 5 bases, 8 bases remained unmatched. The V gene's germline CDR1 is MDHEN and CDR2 SYDVKM. This CDR3 spans 15 amino acids. In DNA form, the CDR3 reads TGTGCCAGCAGCCGGCGGGAGGGCACACACAATGAGCAGTTCTTC. Translating it yields CASSRREGTHNEQFF. The variable domain in full, with the rest retrieved from reference TRBV28 and TRBJ2-1, is DVKVTQSSRYLVKRTGEKVFLECVQDMDHENMFWYRQDPGLGLRLIYFSYDVKMKEKGDIPEGYSVSREKKERFSLILESASTNQTSMYLCASSRREGTHNEQFFGPGTRLTVL.

The rearrangement links TRBV18 to TRBJ2-7, with D possibly TRBD1 on 6 matching bases. CDR1 is KGHSH and CDR2 is LQKENI in the germline V gene. This CDR3 comprises 14 residues. Trimming shortened V by 2 bases and J by 3 bases, and 11 bases separated the two germline ends. The CDR3 region has the DNA TGTGCCAGCTCACCAGGACAGAGCATCTACGAGCAGTACTTC. Its translation is CASSPGQSIYEQYF.

The chain is built from TRBV27 and TRBJ2-2, with TRBD2 matching 11 bases. Germline CDR1 and CDR2: MNHEY and SMNVEV (reference sequence). Germline trimming cut 6 bases from V and 4 bases from J; bases unmatched to any gene: 4. The CDR3 is 15 amino acids. DNA for the CDR3: TGTGCCAGCAGGGCCGGGACTAGCGGCACCGGGGAGCTGTTTTTT. It is translated as CASRAGTSGTGELFF.

The V gene is TRBV15, the J gene TRBJ2-7; D is undetermined. V was clipped by 3 bases and J by 4 bases, with 13 bases between them. Looked up from germline, CDR1 is LNHNV and CDR2 is YYDKDF (reference sequence). This CDR3 contains 14 residues. As DNA, the CDR3 is TGTGCCACCAGCAGGGATGCTATACAGTACGAGCAGTACTTC. Translation gives CATSRDAIQYEQYF.

This clone was counted a few times. V gene TRBV30 combines with J gene TRBJ1-2; tentative D call: TRBD1 (6 bases). This CDR3 contains 13 residues. The V gene's germline CDR1 is GTSNPN and CDR2 SVGIG (reference sequence). Trimming removed 3 bases at V and 6 bases at J, with 14 bases between. CDR3 in DNA: TGTGCCTGGAGGGCGGGGGGCCTGCATGGCTACACCTTC. Its protein is CAWRAGGLHGYTF.

The V gene is TRBV9, the J gene TRBJ1-4; D possibly corresponds to TRBD1 (5 bases). The CDR3 length is 14 residues. Trimming removed 0 bases from V and 4 bases from J, with 7 bases in between. The germline V gene encodes CDR1 SGDLS and CDR2 YYNGEE. CDR3 sequence reads: CASSVEGYNEKLFF. Here the CDR3 DNA reads TGTGCCAGCAGCGTAGAGGGGTATAATGAAAAACTGTTTTTT.